What follows are 25 T cell receptor beta chains derived from one specimen sequenced in a study of T-cell reconstitution after alpha-beta-depleted transplantation in children. Construction of the TCRbeta library involved unique molecular identifiers. TCRdb itself ran the PCR reads through MiXCR, one entry per CDR3 protein. The sample records 450,000 to 550,000 distinct CDR3 sequences, about 10% being singletons. The specimen comprised PBMCs, mostly from graft donor cells, sampled 180 days after TCRalphabeta/CD19-depleted stem cell transplant. These receptors were obtained from a female patient aged 2-15 years who had a stem cell transplant for aplastic anemia, so the T cells may come from the graft donor.

This clonotype was picked up a small number of times. The chain couples TRBV20-1 to TRBJ2-1, with 9 bases matching TRBD2. V was clipped by 7 bases and J by 7 bases; unmatched bases: 11. CDR1 and CDR2 from the germline V gene are DFQATT and SNEGSKA (reference sequence). The CDR3 extends over 14 amino acids. CDR3 DNA: TGCAGTGGTGGTGGCGGGAGGGCCCGAAATGAGCAGTTCTTC. Protein: CSGGGGRARNEQFF.

This clonotype came up a few times. In DNA, the CDR3 is TGTGCCAGCAGTTCTCCCCGGGGACAGCTCCAGGGGCAGCCCCAGCATTTT. Translated: CASSSPRGQLQGQPQHF. J is TRBJ1-5 and V is TRBV12-3 or TRBV12-4; 7 positions agree with TRBD1. The CDR3 has 17 residues. After removal of 4 bases from V and 7 bases from J, the junction contained 16 bases not matched to a gene.

This clonotype has a handful of counts. This chain joins TRBV19 and TRBJ2-5; D is unclear. V was shortened by 3 bases and J by 5 bases, with 13 bases between the two germline ends. The length of the CDR3 is 14 residues. From germline, CDR1 is LNHDA and CDR2 SQIVND (reference sequence). CDR3 loop: CASSILPGDETQYF. The CDR3 DNA sequence: TGTGCCAGTAGTATTCTCCCAGGCGATGAGACCCAGTACTTC.

There are a few counts of this clonotype. This chain uses TRBV27 with TRBJ2-7; 10 bases are shared with TRBD2. CDR1 and CDR2 from the germline V gene are MNHEY and SMNVEV (reference sequence). The length of the CDR3 is 16 residues. Germline trimming cut 8 bases from V and 4 bases from J; bases unmatched to any gene: 14. The CDR3 sequence is CASRLSSRTSGYEQYF. CDR3 bases: TGTGCCAGCCGTCTATCCTCTCGGACTAGCGGATACGAGCAGTACTTC.

This clonotype turned up a few times. The chain links TRBV27 to TRBJ2-7; TRBD1 aligns across 11 bases. CDR3 length: 15 amino acids. V dropped 7 bases and J dropped 6; count of bases not matched to a gene: 11. Germline CDR1 reads MNHEY; CDR2 reads SMNVEV (reference sequence). DNA for the CDR3: TGTGCCAGCAAGGTGGACAGGGGGCTCTTCTCCGAGCAGTACTTC. Translating gives CASKVDRGLFSEQYF.

This clonotype has only a few counts. The gene calls are TRBV12-3 or TRBV12-4 and TRBJ2-7; D assignment may be TRBD1 or TRBD2 (5 bases each). This CDR3 spans 18 amino acids. V was cut by 5 bases and J by 5 bases, with 28 bases left in between. The CDR3 DNA reads as TGTGCCAGCAGTATTTCCCCCGGGGCCCCCCCCCTACCCGACGAGCAGTACTTC. Residues: CASSISPGAPPLPDEQYF.

This chain connects TRBV20-1 to TRBJ2-1, with TRBD1 identical over 7 bases. There are 15 residues in the CDR3. The V gene's germline CDR1 is DFQATT and CDR2 SNEGSKA (reference sequence). Trimming removed 0 bases from V and 2 bases from J; junction bases left unmatched: 4. CDR3 amino acids: CSARDPQGAYNEQFF. In DNA, the CDR3 is TGCAGTGCTAGAGATCCCCAGGGGGCCTACAATGAGCAGTTCTTC.

This clonotype turned up a few times. The V call is TRBV7-3, the J call TRBJ2-3, with D hard to call. Deletions cut 1 base from V and 6 bases from J, with 8 bases between. Germline lookup yields CDR1 SGHTA and CDR2 FQGTGA. The CDR3 consists of 13 residues. The CDR3: CASSLILSDTQYF. As DNA, the CDR3 is TGTGCCAGCAGCTTAATTCTATCGGATACGCAGTATTTT.

This clonotype turned up a few times. The chain combines TRBV14 with TRBJ1-1; tentatively, D is TRBD1 (5 bases). The CDR3 consists of 14 residues. The germline V gene has CDR1 SGHDN and CDR2 FVKESK. V lost 4 bases and J 3 bases, leaving 12 bases between the germline ends. CDR3 sequence reads: CASSRTPGDTEAFF. CDR3 DNA sequence: TGTGCCAGCAGCCGAACGCCGGGGGACACTGAAGCTTTCTTT.

The chain combines TRBV9 with TRBJ2-7; possibly TRBD2 for D (6 bases). The CDR3 sequence is 14 residues long. V was cut by 4 bases and J by 6 bases, with 17 bases left in between. Germline loops: CDR1 SGDLS, CDR2 YYNGEE. The CDR3 protein is CASSPWGDVSEQYF. CDR3 bases: TGTGCCAGCAGCCCCTGGGGGGATGTAAGCGAGCAGTACTTC. Drawing the rest from reference TRBV9 and TRBJ2-7, the complete variable domain is DSGVTQTPKHLITATGQRVTLRCSPRSGDLSVYWYQQSLDQGLQFLIQYYNGEERAKGNILERFSAQQFPDLHSELNLSSLELGDSALYFCASSPWGDVSEQYFGPGTRLTVT.

The chain is built from TRBV7-2 and TRBJ2-2; D is undetermined. The CDR3 covers 15 residues. V lost 6 bases and J lost 4, with 15 bases in between. CDR1 and CDR2 (germline): SGHTA, FQGNSA. In DNA form, the CDR3 reads TGTGCCAGCAGTCCTACTCGGACGGGCACCGGGGAGCTGTTTTTT. This sequence encodes CASSPTRTGTGELFF.

CDR3 nucleotide sequence: TGTGCCAGCAGTTTCCGGCTAGCGGGACCAGAGACCCAGTACTTC. Translated, it gives CASSFRLAGPETQYF. V and J are TRBV27 and TRBJ2-5, with 9 nucleotides matching TRBD2. With 3 bases clipped from V and 4 bases from J, the junction kept 6 bases outside the gene matches. Germline V gene lookup returns CDR1 MNHEY and CDR2 SMNVEV (reference sequence). The CDR3 runs to 15 residues.

This clonotype came up a few times. The chain joins TRBV30 to TRBJ2-7; either TRBD1 or TRBD2 may supply D (5 bases each). The germline gives CDR1 GTSNPN, CDR2 SVGIG (reference sequence). CDR3 length equals 13 residues. Trimming left V 1 base short and J 2 bases short, with 9 bases between. The CDR3 loop is CAWSAGTAYEQYF. CDR3 DNA: TGTGCCTGGAGTGCTGGGACGGCCTACGAGCAGTACTTC.

In this sample, this clonotype turned up many times. The genes are TRBV7-2 and TRBJ2-1; D remains unclear. Trimming left V 5 bases short and J 4 bases short, with 9 bases between. CDR3 length: 13 residues. CDR1 and CDR2 (germline): SGHTA, FQGNSA. CDR3 nucleotide sequence: TGTGCCAGCAGCCTGGACCTATACAATGAGCAGTTCTTC. This codes for CASSLDLYNEQFF.

This chain joins TRBV20-1 and TRBJ2-7, with TRBD2 identical over 12 bases. The CDR3 consists of 17 residues. Germline CDR1 and CDR2: DFQATT and SNEGSKA (reference sequence). The ends lost 6 bases at V and 2 bases at J; junction bases unmatched: 14. CDR3 in DNA: TGCAGTGCCACAATACTAGCGGGAGGTGGACAAACCTACGAGCAGTACTTC. It yields the protein CSATILAGGGQTYEQYF.

The table lists this clonotype with a few counts. This chain links TRBV5-6 with TRBJ2-5; 10 bases agree with TRBD2. V gave up 1 base and J gave up 5 bases; unmatched junction bases: 8. The CDR3 contains 16 residues. CDR1 SGHDT and CDR2 YYEEEE come from the germline V gene. The CDR3 DNA reads as TGTGCCAGCAGCTTGAGGCTAGCGGGAGATAAGGAGACCCAGTACTTC. Translated: CASSLRLAGDKETQYF.

The chain links TRBV5-1 to TRBJ1-3, with TRBD1 identical over 8 bases. V lost 1 base, J lost 0 bases, and 3 bases stayed unmatched. CDR1 SGHRS and CDR2 YFSETQ come from the germline V gene. This CDR3 spans 16 amino acids. Written as DNA, the CDR3 is TGCGCCAGCAGCTTGACTACAGGGGGCTCTGGAAACACCATATATTTT. This encodes CASSLTTGGSGNTIYF.

This clonotype was recorded at least ten times. V and J are TRBV29-1 and TRBJ2-3; 7 nucleotides line up with TRBD2. J lost 1 base, V lost 3 bases, and 10 bases had no gene match. This CDR3 is 16 amino acids long. Germline V gives CDR1 SQVTM, CDR2 ANQGSEA. The CDR3 DNA sequence: TGCAGCGTTGACTGGCTAGCGGTCCCTCGCACAGATACGCAGTATTTT. Encoded protein: CSVDWLAVPRTDTQYF.

This clonotype was observed a few times. The gene calls are TRBV15 and TRBJ1-1, with D maybe TRBD1 (5 bases). V lost 5 bases and J lost 0, with 10 bases in between. The CDR3 loop spans 14 amino acids. Germline V CDR1 and CDR2: LNHNV, YYDKDF (reference sequence). CDR3 amino acids: CATSGGHMNTEAFF. The CDR3 coding sequence is TGTGCCACCAGCGGAGGACATATGAACACTGAAGCTTTCTTT. Supplemented by reference TRBV15 and TRBJ1-1, the full variable domain reads DAMVIQNPRYQVTQFGKPVTLSCSQTLNHNVMYWYQQKSSQAPKLLFHYYDKDFNNEADTPDNFQSRRPNTSFCFLDIRSPGLGDTAMYLCATSGGHMNTEAFFGQGTRLTVV.

This clonotype was observed many times. The rearrangement links TRBV7-8 to TRBJ2-1; tentative D call: TRBD2 (5 bases). The CDR3 runs to 14 residues. Germline values: CDR1 SGHVS, CDR2 FQNEAQ. V was clipped by 3 bases and J by 7 bases, with 13 bases between them. CDR3 DNA: TGTGCCAGCAGCTTCGAGAGACCGGGGAATGAGCAGTTCTTC. The encoded protein is CASSFERPGNEQFF. Based on the CDR3 plus reference TRBV7-8 and TRBJ2-1, the full variable domain is GAGVSQSPRYKVAKRGQDVALRCDPISGHVSLFWYQQALGQGPEFLTYFQNEAQLDKSGLPSDRFFAERPEGSVSTLKIQRTQQEDSAVYLCASSFERPGNEQFFGPGTRLTVL.

The V gene is TRBV3-1, the J gene TRBJ2-6; D remains unclear. Trimming took 4 bases from V and 7 from J, leaving 14 bases between them. CDR1 and CDR2 (germline): LGHDT, YNNKEL (reference sequence). The CDR3 has 15 residues. The CDR3 here is CASSPAPFGANVLTF. In DNA, the CDR3 is TGTGCCAGCAGCCCAGCCCCGTTTGGAGCCAACGTCCTGACTTTC.

This clonotype was found once. The genes are TRBV28 and TRBJ1-6; D not certain. Germline loops: CDR1 MDHEN, CDR2 SYDVKM. The CDR3 has 14 residues. The V end lost 2 bases, the J end lost 6 bases, and 8 bases lay between the germline ends. The CDR3 sequence: CASSLTRVNSPLHF. The CDR3 DNA reads as TGTGCCAGCAGTTTAACACGGGTTAATTCACCCCTCCACTTT.

This clonotype occurred a few times. V gene TRBV7-3 combines with J gene TRBJ2-3; perhaps TRBD1 as D (7 bases). The CDR3 is 23 amino acids. Germline-derived CDR1 and CDR2 are SGHTA and FQGTGA. V was clipped by 1 base and J by 1 base, with 33 bases between them. CDR3 DNA sequence: TGTGCCAGCAGCTTAAAGTTTTTATTTGTTCCACCGACAGGGAGGCTTCGCACAGATACGCAGTATTTT. The encoded protein is CASSLKFLFVPPTGRLRTDTQYF.

This clonotype was seen more than once but under ten times. The rearrangement joins TRBV29-1 to TRBJ2-7, with 10 bases lining up with TRBD1. Trimming removed 6 bases from V and 4 bases from J; junction bases left unmatched: 9. This CDR3 region has 14 residues. Germline CDR1 is SQVTM and CDR2 is ANQGSEA. The CDR3 sequence is CSVAKGTGAYEQYF. CDR3 bases: TGCAGCGTAGCTAAAGGGACAGGGGCTTACGAGCAGTACTTC.

V and J are TRBV7-9 and TRBJ2-7; 7 bases agree with TRBD1. The ends lost 5 bases at V and 5 bases at J; junction bases unmatched: 6. The CDR3 extends over 13 amino acids. The germline V gene has CDR1 SEHNR and CDR2 FQNEAQ (reference sequence). CDR3 region: CASSPGTEHEQYV. For the CDR3, the DNA is TGTGCCAGCAGCCCCGGGACAGAACACGAGCAGTACGTC.